This T cell receptor (beta chain) originates from a study of blood T cell repertoires in COVID-19. Study context: The origin of the acute and convalescent COVID-19 samples was the United States, Italy and Spain.

The CDR3 loop spans 10 amino acids. Germline V gene sequence: CDR1 ENHRY, CDR2 SYGVKD. Clones were sequenced by immunoSEQ multiplex PCR, and TCRdb holds only the in-frame ones, with some missing. The sample carries 200,000 to 250,000 clones, around 90% recorded once. This receptor was identified in a man between 25 and 39 years old with acute or convalescent COVID-19. The sample comprised peripheral blood. This chain connects TRBV10-3 to TRBJ2-2, with D unclear. The CDR3 bases are TGTGGTAGTTCACCCGGGGAGCTGTTTTTT. Its translation: CGSSPGELFF.